Listed below are T cell receptor beta chains from one sample, sequenced in a study of cytomegalovirus exposure and HLA in healthy donors. Measured with immunoSEQ multiplex PCR; TCRdb has only the in-frame clones, and not every one. This table holds about 70,000 clones, just under 75% found once. The sequencing sample was made of PBMCs. These receptors originate from a human donor in good health. CDR3s leave out the opening cysteine and the closing phenylalanine or tryptophan.

j_gene,v_gene,CDR3aa
TRBJ2-6,TRBV5-8,ASTRGTDSSGANVLT
TRBJ2-7,TRBV6-5,ASSYSASGSSEQY
TRBJ1-4,TRBV12-5,ASGSGEVGEKLF
TRBJ2-5,TRBV5-4,ASSPGLPTTQY
TRBJ2-7,TRBV7-2,ASSLFPPISYEQY
TRBJ1-5,TRBV28,ASSQEVQPQH
TRBJ1-2,TRBV7-2,ASSLDINYGYP
TRBJ2-5,TRBV27,ASSFFGGGAETQY
TRBJ1-5,TRBV6-5,ASSSGQHNQPQH
TRBJ2-5,TRBV5-1,ASSPWAREETQY
TRBJ2-1,TRBV7-8,ASSPYGGRRF
TRBJ1-1,TRBV6-1,ASIFRGMNTEAF
TRBJ2-6,TRBV7-9,ASSKVGALSGANVLT
TRBJ2-1,TRBV5-1,ASSAGTNLDNEQF
TRBJ1-1,TRBV27,ASSRSGGDYTEAF
TRBJ1-2,TRBV5-8,ASRPRTVNYGYT
TRBJ2-1,TRBV7-3,ASSPGGNEQF
TRBJ2-2,TRBV15,ATSVTGENTGELF
TRBJ2-2,TRBV5-1,ASSTAGELF
TRBJ1-1,TRBV30,AWSAAFDRGRLLNTEAF
TRBJ2-1,TRBV25-1,ASSGGTSGSRYNEQF
TRBJ2-5,TRBV7-9,ASSLTPTGGQETQY
TRBJ2-7,TRBV11-2,ASSFGGGYEQY
TRBJ1-2,TRBV5-6,ASTWRGYKGGYT
TRBJ1-1,TRBV7-9,ASSKQGPTEAF
TRBJ1-1,TRBV29-1,SVDNQGRVAF
TRBJ2-1,TRBV5-4,ASSWDRFSYNEQF
TRBJ1-1,TRBV27,ASAYRGHGSEAF
TRBJ1-2,TRBV7-2,ASSRSRGYGYT
TRBJ1-2,TRBV6-5,ASSYATGLYGGYT
TRBJ1-4,TRBV19,ASSNPWSSTNEKLF
TRBJ2-3,TRBV5-4,ASSLSAGILDTQY
TRBJ2-7,TRBV11-2,ASTRGTEASYEQY